The 2 T cell receptor beta chains in this list originate from one sample, sequenced in a study of T cell responses to AZD1222 COVID-19 vaccine. Sequencing was performed with immunoSEQ multiplex PCR; in TCRdb, only in-frame clones are kept and a portion is missing. The profile shows about 140,000 clones, approximately 89% of them singletons. The sequences come from peripheral blood, collected on day 0 of AZD1222 vaccination. These receptor sequences come from an adult in good health.

This clone was seen only once. The chain links TRBV3-1 (or the pseudogene TRBV3-2) to TRBJ2-7, with D unresolved. V shed 0 bases and J shed 7 bases, with 13 bases lying between them. The CDR3 is 14 residues long. Germline V gives CDR1 LGHDT, CDR2 YNNKEL (reference sequence). DNA for the CDR3: TGTGCCAGCAGCCAAGATATCCGGGCTTGGGAGCAGTACTTC. Its translation is CASSQDIRAWEQYF.

The rearrangement joins TRBV6-5 to TRBJ1-3, with a weak D call TRBD1 (6 bases). Per germline, CDR1 MNHEY and CDR2 SVGAGI. This CDR3 is 14 amino acids long. Between the trimmed V and J ends, which lost 7 bases and 2 bases, there was a span of 12 bases. The chain's CDR3 is CASTPTGTGNTIYF. The CDR3 DNA reads TGTGCCAGCACCCCAACAGGGACTGGAAACACCATATATTTT.